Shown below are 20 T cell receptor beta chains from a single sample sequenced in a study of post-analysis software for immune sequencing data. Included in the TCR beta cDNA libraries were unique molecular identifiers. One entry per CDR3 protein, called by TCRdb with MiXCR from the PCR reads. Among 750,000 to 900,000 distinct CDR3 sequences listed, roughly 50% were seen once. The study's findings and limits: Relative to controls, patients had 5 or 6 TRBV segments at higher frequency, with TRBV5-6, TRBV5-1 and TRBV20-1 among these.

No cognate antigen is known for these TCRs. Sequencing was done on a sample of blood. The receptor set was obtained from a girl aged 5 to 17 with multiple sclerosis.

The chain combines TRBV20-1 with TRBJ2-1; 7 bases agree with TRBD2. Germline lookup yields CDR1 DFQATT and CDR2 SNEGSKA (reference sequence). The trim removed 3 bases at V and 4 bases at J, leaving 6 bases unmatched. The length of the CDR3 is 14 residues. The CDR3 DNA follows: TGCAGTGCTAGGGTGGGGACTACTTACAATGAGCAGTTCTTC. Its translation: CSARVGTTYNEQFF.

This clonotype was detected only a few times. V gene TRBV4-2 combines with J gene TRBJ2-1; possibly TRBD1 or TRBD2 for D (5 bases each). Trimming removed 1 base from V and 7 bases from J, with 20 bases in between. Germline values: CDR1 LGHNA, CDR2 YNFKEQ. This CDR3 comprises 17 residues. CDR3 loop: CASSQVQGSGGWNEQFF. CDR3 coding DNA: TGTGCCAGCAGCCAAGTCCAGGGAAGTGGAGGCTGGAATGAGCAGTTCTTC.

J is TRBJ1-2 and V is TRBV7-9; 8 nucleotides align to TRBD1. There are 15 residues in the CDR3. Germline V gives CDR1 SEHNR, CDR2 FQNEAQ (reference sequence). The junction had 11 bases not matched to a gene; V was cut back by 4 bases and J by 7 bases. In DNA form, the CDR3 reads TGTGCCAGCAGCTCTCCGACAGGGGCCGGCACTGGCTACACCTTC. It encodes CASSSPTGAGTGYTF.

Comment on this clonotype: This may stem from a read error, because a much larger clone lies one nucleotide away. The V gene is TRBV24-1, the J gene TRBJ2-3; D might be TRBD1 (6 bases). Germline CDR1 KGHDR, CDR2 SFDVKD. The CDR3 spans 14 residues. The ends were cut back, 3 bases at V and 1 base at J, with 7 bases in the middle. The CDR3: CATSDAGGTDTQYF. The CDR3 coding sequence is TGTGCCACCAGTGATGCAGGGGGCACAGATACGCAGTATTTT.

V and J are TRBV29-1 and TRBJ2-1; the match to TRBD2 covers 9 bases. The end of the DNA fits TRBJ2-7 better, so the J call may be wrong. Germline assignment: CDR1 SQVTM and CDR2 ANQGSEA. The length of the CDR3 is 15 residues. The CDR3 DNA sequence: TGCAGCGTTGAGGTTAGCGGGGGCTCCTACAATGAGCAGTACTTC. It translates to CSVEVSGGSYNEQYF.

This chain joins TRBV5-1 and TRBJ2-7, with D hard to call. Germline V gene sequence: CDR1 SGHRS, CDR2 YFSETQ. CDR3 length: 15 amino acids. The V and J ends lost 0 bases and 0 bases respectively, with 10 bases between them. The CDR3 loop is CASSLVSSDSYEQYF. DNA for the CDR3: TGCGCCAGCAGCTTGGTTAGTTCAGACTCCTACGAGCAGTACTTC.

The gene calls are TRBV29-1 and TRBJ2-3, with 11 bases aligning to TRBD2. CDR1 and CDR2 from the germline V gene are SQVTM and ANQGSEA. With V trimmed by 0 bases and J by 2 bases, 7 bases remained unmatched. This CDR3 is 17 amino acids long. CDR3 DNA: TGCAGCGTTGAAGATCCGGGACTAGCGGCCACCACAGATACGCAGTATTTT. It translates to CSVEDPGLAATTDTQYF.

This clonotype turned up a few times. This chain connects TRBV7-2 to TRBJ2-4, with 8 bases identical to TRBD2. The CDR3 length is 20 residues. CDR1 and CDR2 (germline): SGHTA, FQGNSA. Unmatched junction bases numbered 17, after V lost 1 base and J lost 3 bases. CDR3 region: CASSLVGRAGVRWGKNIQYF. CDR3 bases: TGTGCCAGCAGCTTAGTCGGGAGGGCGGGAGTGCGGTGGGGCAAAAACATTCAGTACTTC.

The CDR3 region is CASRGTGGYTF. CDR3 in DNA: TGTGCCAGCAGGGGGACAGGTGGCTACACCTTC. The V call is TRBV28, the J call TRBJ1-2, with TRBD1 matching 8 bases. Germline lookup yields CDR1 MDHEN and CDR2 SYDVKM. V lost 6 bases and J lost 7; bases outside the gene matches: 1. The CDR3 is made up of 11 amino acids.

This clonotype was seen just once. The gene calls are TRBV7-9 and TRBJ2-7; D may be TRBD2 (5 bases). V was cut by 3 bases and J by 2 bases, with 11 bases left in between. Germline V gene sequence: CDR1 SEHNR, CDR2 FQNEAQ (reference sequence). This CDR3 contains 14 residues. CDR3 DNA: TGTGCCAGCAGCTTTCCCGGGAACACCTACGAGCAGTACTTC. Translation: CASSFPGNTYEQYF.

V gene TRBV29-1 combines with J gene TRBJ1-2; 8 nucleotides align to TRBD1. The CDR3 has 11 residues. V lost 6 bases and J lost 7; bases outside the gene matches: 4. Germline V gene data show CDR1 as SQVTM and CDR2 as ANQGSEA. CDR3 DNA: TGCAGCGTCCCTGACAGGGGTGGCTACACCTTC. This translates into CSVPDRGGYTF.

CDR3 nucleotide sequence: TGTGCCAGCCTCGGGGCCCCCTACAATGAGCAGTTCTTC. Its protein product is CASLGAPYNEQFF. This chain links TRBV12-3 or TRBV12-4 with TRBJ2-1, with D perhaps given as TRBD1 or TRBD2 (5 bases each). The CDR3 sequence is 13 residues long. The V end lost 8 bases, the J end lost 2 bases, and 10 bases lay between the germline ends.

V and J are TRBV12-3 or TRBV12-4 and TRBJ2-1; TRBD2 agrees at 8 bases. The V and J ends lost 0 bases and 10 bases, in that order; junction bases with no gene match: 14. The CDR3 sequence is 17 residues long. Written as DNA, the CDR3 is TGTGCCAGCAGTTTAGCGCTCGGGACTAGTCGCCCCAGGGAGCAGTTCTTC. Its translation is CASSLALGTSRPREQFF.

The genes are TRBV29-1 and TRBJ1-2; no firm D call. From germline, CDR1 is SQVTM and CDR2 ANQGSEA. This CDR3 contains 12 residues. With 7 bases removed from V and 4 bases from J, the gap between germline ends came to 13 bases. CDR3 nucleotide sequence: TGCAGCGGTGGGGAGGAACTCTATGGCTACACCTTC. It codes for CSGGEELYGYTF.

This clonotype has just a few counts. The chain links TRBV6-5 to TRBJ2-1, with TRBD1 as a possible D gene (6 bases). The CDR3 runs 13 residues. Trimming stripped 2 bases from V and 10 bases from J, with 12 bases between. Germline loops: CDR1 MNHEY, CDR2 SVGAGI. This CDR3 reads CASSYPGVGEQFF. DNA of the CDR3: TGTGCCAGCAGTTACCCAGGGGTTGGGGAGCAGTTCTTC.

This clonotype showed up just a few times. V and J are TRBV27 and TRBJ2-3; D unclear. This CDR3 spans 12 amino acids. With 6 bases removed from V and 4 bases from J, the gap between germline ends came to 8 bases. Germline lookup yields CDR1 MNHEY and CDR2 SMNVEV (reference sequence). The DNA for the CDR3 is TGTGCCAGCAGCTCTTTATCAGATACGCAGTATTTT. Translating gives CASSSLSDTQYF.

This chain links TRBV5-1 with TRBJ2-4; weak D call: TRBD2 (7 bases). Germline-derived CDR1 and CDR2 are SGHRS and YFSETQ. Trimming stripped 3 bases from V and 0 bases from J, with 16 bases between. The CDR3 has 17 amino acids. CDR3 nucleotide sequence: TGCGCCAGCAGCTCCTACAGGGAGGGGTTAGCCAAAAACATTCAGTACTTC. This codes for CASSSYREGLAKNIQYF.

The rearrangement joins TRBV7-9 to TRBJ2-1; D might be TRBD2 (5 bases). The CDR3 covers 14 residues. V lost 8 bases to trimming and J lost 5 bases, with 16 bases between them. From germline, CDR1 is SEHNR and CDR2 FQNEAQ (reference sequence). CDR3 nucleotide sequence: TGTGCCAGCGGTACCCTACTAGGCCACAATGAGCAGTTCTTC. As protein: CASGTLLGHNEQFF.

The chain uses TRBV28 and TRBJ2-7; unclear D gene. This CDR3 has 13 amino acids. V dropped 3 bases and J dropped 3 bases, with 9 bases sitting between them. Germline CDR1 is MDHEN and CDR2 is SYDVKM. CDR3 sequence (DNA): TGTGCCAGCAGTTTGACGGGTAACTACGAGCAGTACTTC. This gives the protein CASSLTGNYEQYF.

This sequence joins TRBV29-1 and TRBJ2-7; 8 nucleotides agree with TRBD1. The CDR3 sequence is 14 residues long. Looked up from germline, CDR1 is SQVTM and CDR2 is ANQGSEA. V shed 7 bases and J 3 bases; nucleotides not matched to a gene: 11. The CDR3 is CSAQPQQGDYEQYF. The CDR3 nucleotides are TGCAGCGCCCAACCACAACAGGGGGACTACGAGCAGTACTTC.